This T cell receptor beta chain emerged from a study of molecular identifiers for immune sequencing clone quantification. Study details: Four of five RNA aliquots from approximately 20,000 or 100,000 naive CD8 T cells were sequenced. Study conclusions and caveats: Clones above 20 RNA copies contained over 97% of effector molecules and under 1% of naive molecules. Barcodes shared by identical TCR molecules could lead to underestimated sizes of highly expanded clones.

Per the germline V gene, CDR1 is SQVTM and CDR2 is ANQGSEA. With 8 bases removed from V and 2 bases from J, the gap between germline ends came to 20 bases. The CDR3 totals 15 residues. This clonotype was seen repeatedly, ten times or more. Its antigen is not known. Bulk TCR libraries used previously described methods and listed TCR primers. Using its own MiXCR run on the PCR reads, TCRdb lists one record per CDR3 protein. Here the sample spans under 800,000 distinct CDR3 sequences, around 25% being singletons. The chain recombines TRBV29-1 with TRBJ2-3; perhaps TRBD2 as D (5 bases). The specimen sequenced was naive CD8+ T cells from blood, with Jurkat cell RNA spiked in. The subset is: FACS-sorted CD8+CD4-CCR7+CD45RA+ naive T cells. The source is a human donor in good health. Some libraries in this study had Jurkat cell RNA spiked in. The CDR3 region is CSSDVGGRSTDTQYF. The CDR3 DNA sequence: TGCAGCTCGGACGTCGGAGGCAGATCCACAGATACGCAGTATTTT.